The entry below describes one T cell receptor beta chain. What it recognizes is unknown. These data originate in a study of blood T cells in healthy people across ages. The study's findings and limits: Age brought a roughly linear fall in TCR beta diversity measured per million T cells. PBMCs were not sorted, which prevented a conclusive comparison of naive versus antigen-experienced cells.

It was ten milliliters of peripheral blood that were drawn from each donor. The second PCR ran about 6 to 12 cycles with a sample-barcoded 5' primer and J-beta primers. TCRdb redid the calling of the 5' RACE reads with MiXCR, one entry per CDR3 protein. The profile covers a few hundred thousand distinct CDR3 sequences, with approximately 27% appearing a single time and around 18% taken by the ten largest. Trimming cost V 6 bases and J 6 bases, with 21 bases left between them. This CDR3 region has 15 residues. The V gene's germline CDR1 is DFQATT and CDR2 SNEGSKA (reference sequence). This chain connects TRBV20-1 to TRBJ2-1; D is uncertain. This clonotype was obtained from a woman in her seventies in good health. Sequences were obtained from blood. The CDR3 protein is CSAAEASTVGNEQFF. In DNA, the CDR3 is TGCAGTGCCGCAGAAGCTAGTACAGTGGGCAATGAGCAGTTCTTC.